This passage covers 3 T cell receptor beta chains from one sample sequenced in a study of graft-versus-host responses after intestinal transplantation. This table comes from immunoSEQ multiplex PCR, and its TCRdb copy is limited to in-frame clones, with some not included. Of 90,000 to 95,000 clones in the sample, about nine tenths were seen once. These receptors are not linked to any known antigen. Sequences were derived from unstimulated CD8+ T cells sorted from spleen or lymph node cells, sampled before intestinal transplant. These receptors were collected from a human donor who received an intestinal transplant.

V is TRBV5-6 and J is TRBJ1-6; D might be TRBD1 (6 bases). Trimming stripped 5 bases from V and 7 bases from J, with 22 bases between. CDR3 size: 17 residues. Looked up from germline, CDR1 is SGHDT and CDR2 is YYEEEE. In DNA, the CDR3 is TGTGCCAGCAGTCTTCAGGGGCTACGAGCCTCAAATTCACCCCTCCACTTT. This translates into CASSLQGLRASNSPLHF. Full variable domain (missing parts from reference TRBV5-6 and TRBJ1-6): DAGVTQSPTHLIKTRGQQVTLRCSPKSGHDTVSWYQQALGQGPQFIFQYYEEEERQRGNFPDRFSGHQFPNYSSELNVNALLLGDSALYLCASSLQGLRASNSPLHFGNGTRLTVT.

The genes are TRBV28 and TRBJ2-7; D may be TRBD2 (5 bases). From germline, CDR1 is MDHEN and CDR2 SYDVKM. Trimming stripped 5 bases from V and 3 bases from J, with 8 bases between. This CDR3 has 12 residues. The CDR3, as DNA: TGTGCCAGCAGTATGGGGAGCTACGAGCAGTACTTC. Translated, it gives CASSMGSYEQYF.

The chain uses TRBV29-1 and TRBJ2-2; TRBD1 matches 9 bases. Per germline, CDR1 SQVTM and CDR2 ANQGSEA. The CDR3 is 14 residues long. J lost 2 bases, V lost 6 bases, and 4 bases had no gene match. The CDR3 DNA sequence: TGCAGCGTCCCCACAGGGGGCAACACCGGGGAGCTGTTTTTT. Protein product: CSVPTGGNTGELFF.